A selection of T cell receptor beta chains follows, all from one sample in a study of blood T cell repertoires in COVID-19. TCRdb's copy holds only in-frame clones and misses some; the assay was immunoSEQ multiplex PCR. This table holds tens of thousands of clones, around 90% found once. The material sequenced was peripheral blood. Receptors were obtained from a human donor in a cohort sampled during active COVID-19. The CDR3 runs from the conserved cysteine through the conserved F or W. Fields, in order: V gene, CDR3 protein.

V gene: TRBV28
CDR3 protein: CASRPTGGSGNTIYF

V gene: TRBV29-1
CDR3 protein: CSVDGTAPQETQYF

V gene: TRBV29-1
CDR3 protein: CSVESGPGDNTEAFF

V gene: TRBV19
CDR3 protein: CASSTGTGSFTGYTF

V gene: TRBV19
CDR3 protein: CASSPGRGSYGYTF

V gene: TRBV6-5
CDR3 protein: CASRETGNYGYTF

V gene: TRBV29-1
CDR3 protein: CSVAGQGGQNYGYTF

V gene: TRBV7-9
CDR3 protein: CASSYRDATNEKLFF

V gene: TRBV5-6
CDR3 protein: CASSPARRGLREQYF

V gene: TRBV6-1
CDR3 protein: CASSEAMDRAGYTF

V gene: TRBV6-5
CDR3 protein: CASSSTQGAGGYTF

V gene: TRBV29-1
CDR3 protein: CSARLEPQETQYF

V gene: TRBV6-2/TRBV6-3
CDR3 protein: CASSYSRYEQYF

V gene: TRBV27
CDR3 protein: CASRVSGEGQPQHF

V gene: TRBV5-1
CDR3 protein: CASSLSSTGLNTEAFF

V gene: TRBV6-1
CDR3 protein: CASSEAYIYSNQPQHF

V gene: TRBV3-1/TRBV3-2
CDR3 protein: CASSQPGLANTGELFF

V gene: TRBV7-9
CDR3 protein: CASSLSGGQGASEQYF

V gene: TRBV11-2
CDR3 protein: CASSFSLRDRTYEQYF

V gene: TRBV20-1
CDR3 protein: CSASNYGYTF

V gene: TRBV27
CDR3 protein: CASSSAGPGSSGANVLTF

V gene: TRBV7-8
CDR3 protein: CASSLAGEGVNQPQHF

V gene: TRBV9
CDR3 protein: CASSAETGGQEKLFF

V gene: TRBV11-2
CDR3 protein: CASSLSIREEQGWTFF

V gene: TRBV9
CDR3 protein: CASGGTGIYGYTF

V gene: TRBV4-3
CDR3 protein: CASSAGTGEPYEQYF

V gene: TRBV29-1
CDR3 protein: CSVEDSGGSNTEAFF

V gene: TRBV13
CDR3 protein: CASSSKTGGGYEQYF

V gene: TRBV6-6
CDR3 protein: CASSYSRRGGPAEQYF

V gene: TRBV25-1
CDR3 protein: CASSEQTGPEQYF

V gene: TRBV6-1
CDR3 protein: CASSEWGLAGIRDEQYF

V gene: TRBV10-3
CDR3 protein: CAISLQGVSYEQYF

V gene: TRBV7-9
CDR3 protein: CASSGRQVPGEQFF

V gene: TRBV9
CDR3 protein: CASSDGVGQDLYEQYF

V gene: TRBV19
CDR3 protein: CASSAGQTNTEAFF

V gene: TRBV5-4
CDR3 protein: CASSLWLLDGYTF

V gene: TRBV3-1/TRBV3-2
CDR3 protein: CASTLMRGASGSTDTQYF

V gene: TRBV5-8
CDR3 protein: CASSHSAGANTGELFF

V gene: TRBV11-2
CDR3 protein: CASSTARGRTYGYTF

V gene: TRBV6-5
CDR3 protein: CASNILEPTYGYTF

V gene: TRBV6-6
CDR3 protein: CASSWLPDYGYTF

V gene: TRBV11-2
CDR3 protein: CASRTGVNTEAFF

V gene: TRBV27
CDR3 protein: CASSPTPAGSGEQYF

V gene: TRBV27
CDR3 protein: CASSAADRVFYGYTF

V gene: TRBV4-1
CDR3 protein: CASSQDGNNRHF

V gene: TRBV2
CDR3 protein: CASKNPMTGRSRSPLHF

V gene: TRBV14
CDR3 protein: CASSVQGPYGYTF

V gene: TRBV28
CDR3 protein: CASSPTTPRGYTF

V gene: TRBV28
CDR3 protein: CASSYRGIGYTF

V gene: TRBV30
CDR3 protein: CAWSVRVSTGGSQPQHF

V gene: TRBV29-1
CDR3 protein: CSGGTANTEAFF

V gene: TRBV18
CDR3 protein: CASSLFDRRASYEQYF

V gene: TRBV9
CDR3 protein: CASSVVSSGNTIYF

V gene: TRBV10-3
CDR3 protein: CAISESGQGLPEAFF

V gene: TRBV3-1/TRBV3-2
CDR3 protein: CASSYGTSGVEQYF

V gene: TRBV19
CDR3 protein: CASSIFGTGSSNQPQHF

V gene: TRBV27
CDR3 protein: CASSSLAGGLDEQYF

V gene: TRBV6-2/TRBV6-3
CDR3 protein: CASSYDRANLSYEQYF

V gene: TRBV5-1
CDR3 protein: CASSPGLAGGPNTGELFF